Included here is one TCR beta chain sequence, with context. Its antigen is as yet unknown. The PCR contained 60 Vbeta and 13 Jbeta primers. Per the original data handling: An analysis that came later counted roughly 87 million unique TCR beta chains, approximately 10 million shared. The table came from immunoSEQ multiplex PCR; TCRdb's copy has only in-frame clones and leaves some out. The D gene and trimming were derived from the DNA, and the V and J assignments and clone size from that table. The data hold over 120,000 clones, with approximately 84% observed a single time. The sample originates from a study of cytomegalovirus exposure and HLA in healthy donors. Background on the study: In a previous analysis, around 110 million unique TCR beta sequences were found from 150 million to 200 million T cells.

The CDR3 totals 16 residues. CDR1 SNHLY and CDR2 FYNNEI come from the germline V gene. V gave up 3 bases and J gave up 0 bases, with 13 bases separating them. Study-wide findings and caveats: Rarity characterized most TCR sequences, yet some public TCRs appeared in many donors. Sequencing probably produced one cluster of sequence variants that were highly shared.

The sequenced sample consisted of PBMCs. The chain is built from TRBV2 and TRBJ2-3; maybe TRBD2 (6 bases). The clonotype comes from a man under 40 in good health and CMV-seropositive. CDR3 bases: TGTGCCAGCAGTGATGGGCGGGGCGCTAGCACAGATACGCAGTATTTT. This sequence encodes CASSDGRGASTDTQYF.